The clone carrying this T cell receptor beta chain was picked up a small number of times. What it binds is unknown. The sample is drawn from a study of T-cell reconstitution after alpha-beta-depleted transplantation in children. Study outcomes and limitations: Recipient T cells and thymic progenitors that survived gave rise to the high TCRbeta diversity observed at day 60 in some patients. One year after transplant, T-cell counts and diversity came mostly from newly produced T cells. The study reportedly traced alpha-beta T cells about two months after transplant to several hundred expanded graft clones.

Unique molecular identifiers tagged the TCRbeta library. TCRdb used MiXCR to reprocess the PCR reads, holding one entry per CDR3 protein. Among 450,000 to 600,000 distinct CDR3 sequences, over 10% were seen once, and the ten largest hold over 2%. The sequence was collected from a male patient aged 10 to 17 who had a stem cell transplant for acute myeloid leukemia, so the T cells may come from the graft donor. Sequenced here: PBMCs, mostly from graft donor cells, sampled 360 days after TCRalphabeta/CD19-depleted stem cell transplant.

The CDR3 bases are TGTGCCAGCGGCCCGGGACTAGCGGCCTACAATGAGCAGTTCTTC. It yields the protein CASGPGLAAYNEQFF. This sequence joins TRBV7-2 and TRBJ2-1, with TRBD2 matching 11 bases. Germline V gene data show CDR1 as SGHTA and CDR2 as FQGNSA. Trimming at V came to 8 bases and at J to 2 bases, leaving 5 bases not matched to a gene. The CDR3 extends over 15 amino acids.